This is a list of T cell receptor beta chains from one sample in a study of blood T cell repertoires in COVID-19. TCRdb's copy holds only in-frame clones and misses some; the assay was immunoSEQ multiplex PCR. This repertoire shows approximately 460,000 clones, 89% found once; its top ten account for about 0.91%. The specimen was peripheral blood. These receptors all come from a man between 18 and 35 years old with COVID-19, enrolled during active disease. The CDR3 runs from the conserved cysteine through the conserved F or W. Each record gives: J gene, clone size, V gene, D gene, CDR3 DNA, CDR3 protein. D genes are given only for firm matches. Size is omitted from some rows. Given values are once, few, many or a class for expanded clones.

TRBJ2-1	NA	TRBV3-1/TRBV3-2	NA	TGTGCCAGCAGCCGACGCGGGATTTCCTACAATGAGCAGTTCTTC	CASSRRGISYNEQFF
TRBJ2-4	NA	TRBV10-3	NA	TGTGCCATCAGTGAGGGCCCGGCGAGGAACATTCAGTACTTC	CAISEGPARNIQYF
TRBJ2-1	NA	TRBV7-9	TRBD2	TGTGCCAGCAGCTTAGCGGGAGGGCCGGGAAATGAGCAGTTCTTC	CASSLAGGPGNEQFF
TRBJ2-1	NA	TRBV7-9	TRBD2	TGTGCCAGCAGCCGAACTAGCGGAGACAATGAGCAGTTCTTC	CASSRTSGDNEQFF
TRBJ2-3	NA	TRBV5-1	NA	TGCGCCAGCAGCTTGGTCACCGACAGAGATACGCAGTATTTT	CASSLVTDRDTQYF
TRBJ1-1	once	TRBV9	NA	TGTGCCAGCAGCGTTACAGGGAGGAACACTGAAGCTTTCTTT	CASSVTGRNTEAFF
TRBJ2-1	NA	TRBV6-1	TRBD2	TGTGCCAGCAGTGGAGGGACTAGCGGGGGGGTCCGCAATGAGCAGTTCTTC	CASSGGTSGGVRNEQFF
TRBJ2-1	NA	TRBV27	NA	TGTGCCAGCACTGTGTCCGGGAGTAAGAATGAGCAGTTCTTC	CASTVSGSKNEQFF
TRBJ2-3	NA	TRBV28	TRBD1	TGTGCCAGCAGCCACAGGGGGTCCACAGATACGCAGTATTTT	CASSHRGSTDTQYF
TRBJ1-3	few	TRBV5-1	TRBD1	TGCGCCAGCAGCCTACAGGGGACGAAGGACACCATATATTTT	CASSLQGTKDTIYF
TRBJ2-1	NA	TRBV5-5	NA	TGTGCCAGCAGCTTGCGTCAGGGGGGTTTTAGTGAGCAGTTCTTC	CASSLRQGGFSEQFF
TRBJ1-2	once	TRBV19	TRBD1	TGTGCCACTTCTGCCGGGACAGCCTATGGCTACACCTTC	CATSAGTAYGYTF
TRBJ2-7	NA	TRBV27	TRBD1	TGTGCCAGCAGCCATCGGACAGGGACGGGCGCGGGCGAGCAGTACTTC	CASSHRTGTGAGEQYF
TRBJ1-1	once	TRBV5-1	NA	TGCGCCAGCAGCTTTACGGGGAACACTGAAGCTTTCTTT	CASSFTGNTEAFF
TRBJ1-2	NA	TRBV14	TRBD1	TGTGCCAGCAGCCGGGACAGGGGCCCCTGGGGGGGCTACACCTTC	CASSRDRGPWGGYTF
TRBJ1-2	NA	TRBV6-1	NA	TGTGCCAGCAGCGAAGACGGGACACGGGGCTACACCTTC	CASSEDGTRGYTF
TRBJ2-1	NA	TRBV7-8	NA	TGTGCCAGCACCACGGCGATGAGCGATGAGCAGTTCTTC	CASTTAMSDEQFF
TRBJ2-7	NA	TRBV5-1	NA	TGCGCCAGCAGTGCCGGCGGGCCCTACGAGCAGTACTTC	CASSAGGPYEQYF
TRBJ2-7	NA	TRBV1	NA	TGCACCAGCAGCCAAGCCCCCGGGACAGACAAATACTACGAGCAGTACTTC	CTSSQAPGTDKYYEQYF
TRBJ1-2	NA	TRBV9	NA	TGTGCCAGCAGCGCCTCAACAGGTTCCCTGGGCTACACCTTC	CASSASTGSLGYTF
TRBJ2-1	NA	TRBV5-4	NA	TGTGCCAGCAGCTTGGAGTGGTCTACCCCCAATGAGCAGTTCTTC	CASSLEWSTPNEQFF
TRBJ2-7	NA	TRBV27	TRBD2	TGTGCCAGCAGTTTATTTAGCGGGAGGGACAACGAGCAGTACTTC	CASSLFSGRDNEQYF
TRBJ2-1	NA	TRBV12-3/TRBV12-4	TRBD1	TGTGCCAGCGCATTACAGGGGGGGCAGTTCTTC	CASALQGGQFF
TRBJ2-5	NA	TRBV11-2	TRBD2	TGTGCCAGCAGCTTAGCCGGCGGGGGGCAAGAGACCCAGTACTTC	CASSLAGGGQETQYF
TRBJ2-7	NA	TRBV7-2	TRBD2	TGTGCCAGCAGCCAAGAAGGGACTAGCGGGAGTCGTGAGCAGTACTTC	CASSQEGTSGSREQYF
TRBJ2-7	NA	TRBV27	TRBD2	TGTGCCAGCAGACGGGGCGGGGGGTTCTACGAGCAGTACTTC	CASRRGGGFYEQYF
TRBJ2-7	NA	TRBV5-4	NA	TGTGCCAGCAGCCAACTAAAAGGAAGTCTTTCCTACGAGCAGTACTTC	CASSQLKGSLSYEQYF
TRBJ2-1	NA	TRBV7-2	TRBD2	TGTGCCAGCAGCTTAGGCGGGGGTGGCTCCTACAATGAGCAGTTCTTC	CASSLGGGGSYNEQFF
TRBJ2-5	NA	TRBV11-2	TRBD2	TGTGCCAGCAGCTTAGTGGCGGGAGCGATAGAGACCCAGTACTTC	CASSLVAGAIETQYF
TRBJ1-6	NA	TRBV7-6	NA	TGTGCCAGCAGCCCCCGGACAGAGTTGAATTCACCCCTCCACTTT	CASSPRTELNSPLHF
TRBJ2-3	NA	TRBV20-1	TRBD2	TGCAGTGCGCCAAACGGGACTAGTAAGTATTTT	CSAPNGTSKYF
TRBJ2-7	NA	TRBV27	NA	TGTGCCAGCAGTTTAGGGGGCCCTCCCTACGAGCAGTACTTC	CASSLGGPPYEQYF
TRBJ1-2	NA	TRBV6-6	TRBD1	TGTGCCACCCAATCCAAGGGACAGTTCTATGGCTACACCTTC	CATQSKGQFYGYTF
TRBJ2-3	NA	TRBV5-4	TRBD2	TGTGCCAGCAGCTTGGCCAGCGGGAGAAGCACAGATACGCAGTATTTT	CASSLASGRSTDTQYF
TRBJ1-5	NA	TRBV6-2/TRBV6-3	TRBD1	TGTGCCAGCAGTGACAGGGGGGGCAAGGGCCCCCAGCATTTT	CASSDRGGKGPQHF
TRBJ1-1	NA	TRBV5-1	NA	TGCGCCAGCAGCCGACAGGAAGGGAACACTGAAGCTTTCTTT	CASSRQEGNTEAFF